The sequence of this T cell receptor beta chain was determined in a study of T cell repertoires in cytomegalovirus infection. Study details: Evidence of both CMV infection and a matching HLA type came from public TCR beta signatures. Study outcomes and limitations: There were HLA-C-restricted CMV-specific TCR beta clonotypes dominating the ex vivo response.

MiXCR, applied by TCRdb to the reads, yields one record per CDR3 protein. The sample holds under 850,000 distinct CDR3 sequences, roughly a third seen once. The germline V gene has CDR1 SGHNT and CDR2 YENEEA. The CDR3 length is 17 residues. V was clipped by 5 bases and J by 4 bases, with 18 bases between them. The sample holds a few counts of this clonotype. The target antigen is unknown. The TCR sequence derives from a human donor in good health (CMV status not recorded). Some clones in this sample may be carry-over from other donors' samples. Specimen: PBMCs. This chain uses TRBV11-3 with TRBJ2-6, with D possibly TRBD1 on 7 matching bases. DNA of the CDR3: TGTGCCAGCAGCGGGGGACAGAGGGGGGCCGGGGCCAACGTCCTGACTTTC. As protein: CASSGGQRGAGANVLTF.